Each of the 9 T cell receptor beta chains below was sequenced from the same sample in a study of CD8+CD57+ T cells in acquired aplastic anemia. Genomic DNA acted as the template from which TCR beta VDJ combination and CDR3 sequence profiling were carried out. TCRdb processed the reads anew with MiXCR; each CDR3 protein has one entry. The table lists a few hundred thousand distinct CDR3 sequences, 56% of them singletons, with roughly 1.2% in the top ten. Individuals selected for sequencing had exhibited CD8+CD57+ cell expansion on flow cytometry. The specimen was sorted CD4+, CD8+, or CD8+CD57+ T cells (not recorded which) from PBMCs. These receptors all stem from a human donor with aplastic anemia.

The V and J genes are TRBV9 and TRBJ1-1; D perhaps matches TRBD1 (5 bases). Deletions cut 4 bases from V and 8 bases from J, with 15 bases between. CDR1 SGDLS and CDR2 YYNGEE come from the germline V gene. This CDR3 region has 13 residues. The CDR3 DNA sequence: TGTGCCAGCAGCCGTAGCGGGACGTTCGAAGCTTTCTTT. It translates to CASSRSGTFEAFF.

The chain recombines TRBV2 with TRBJ2-7, with 9 bases lining up with TRBD1. The CDR3 consists of 14 residues. V shed 7 bases, J shed 6 bases, and the junction held 10 bases outside the gene matches. Per germline, CDR1 SNHLY and CDR2 FYNNEI. This CDR3 reads CASNTGGAHLEQYF. In DNA, the CDR3 is TGTGCCAGCAATACAGGGGGCGCCCACCTCGAGCAGTACTTC.

The rearrangement links TRBV7-2 to TRBJ2-3; unclear D gene. The CDR3 consists of 14 residues. Germline V gene lookup returns CDR1 SGHTA and CDR2 FQGNSA. Trimming left V 4 bases short and J 2 bases short, with 10 bases between. The CDR3 DNA reads as TGTGCCAGCAGCTCCGACCGCTTCACAGATACGCAGTATTTT. Its translation is CASSSDRFTDTQYF.

This clonotype showed up just once. This chain links TRBV5-1 with TRBJ2-3; 7 bases line up with TRBD2. With V trimmed by 0 bases and J by 4 bases, 8 bases remained unmatched. From germline, CDR1 is SGHRS and CDR2 YFSETQ. This CDR3 is 16 amino acids long. The CDR3 protein is CASSLGRMGGADTQYF. CDR3 coding DNA: TGCGCCAGCAGCTTGGGTAGAATGGGGGGGGCAGATACGCAGTATTTT.

The chain carries TRBV24-1 and TRBJ2-3, with TRBD1 matching 10 bases. Germline V gene lookup returns CDR1 KGHDR and CDR2 SFDVKD. CDR3 length equals 15 residues. V trimming: 6 bases; J trimming: 6 bases; junction bases outside the gene matches: 8. CDR3 loop: CATSQTTGGADTQYF. DNA of the CDR3: TGTGCCACCAGTCAAACGACAGGGGGCGCGGATACGCAGTATTTT.

This clonotype occurred many times. The chain uses TRBV12-3 or TRBV12-4 and TRBJ1-1; TRBD1 aligns across 9 bases. CDR3 size: 13 residues. V shed 2 bases and J 8 bases; nucleotides not matched to a gene: 3. This CDR3 reads CASSLLGQGEAFF. For the CDR3, the DNA is TGTGCCAGCAGTTTACTTGGACAGGGGGAAGCTTTCTTT.

This clonotype was seen repeatedly, ten times or more. This sequence joins TRBV19 and TRBJ1-5; perhaps TRBD1 as D (6 bases). The V end was cut by 2 bases, the J end by 4 bases, with 12 bases between. Germline CDR1 is LNHDA and CDR2 is SQIVND (reference sequence). The CDR3 spans 15 residues. The CDR3 is CASSIQGKTNQPQHF. CDR3 bases: TGTGCCAGTAGTATACAGGGGAAGACAAATCAGCCCCAGCATTTT.

Many counts were recorded for this clonotype. This sequence joins TRBV12-3 or TRBV12-4 and TRBJ2-5, with TRBD2 matching over 11 bases. The CDR3 sequence is 13 residues long. J was trimmed by 9 bases and V by 3 bases; bases with no gene match: 3. CDR3 in amino acids: CASSFRGLAAQYF. Written as DNA, the CDR3 is TGTGCCAGCAGTTTCCGGGGACTAGCGGCCCAGTACTTC.

To note about this clonotype: A single base separates this from a much larger clone, so it may be a read error. The gene calls are TRBV7-3 and TRBJ1-1, with D perhaps TRBD1 (6 bases). Trimming removed 5 bases from V and 10 bases from J, with 17 bases in between. CDR1 and CDR2 (germline): SGHTA, FQGTGA. The CDR3 loop spans 13 amino acids. CDR3 amino acids: CASSPTAGVRAFF. For the CDR3, the DNA is TGTGCCAGCAGCCCGACCGCAGGGGTACGAGCTTTCTTT.